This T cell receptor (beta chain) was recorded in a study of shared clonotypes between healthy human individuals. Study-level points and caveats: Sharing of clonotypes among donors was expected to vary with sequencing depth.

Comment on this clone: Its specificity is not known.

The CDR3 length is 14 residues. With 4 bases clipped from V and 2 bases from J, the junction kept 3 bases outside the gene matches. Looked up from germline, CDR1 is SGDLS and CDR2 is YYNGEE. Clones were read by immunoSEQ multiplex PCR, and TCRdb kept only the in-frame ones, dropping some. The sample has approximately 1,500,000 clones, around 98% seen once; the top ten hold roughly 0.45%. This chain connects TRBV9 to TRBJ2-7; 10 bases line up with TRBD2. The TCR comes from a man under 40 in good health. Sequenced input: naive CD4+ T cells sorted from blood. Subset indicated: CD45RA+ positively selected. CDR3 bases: TGTGCCAGCAGCCCTAGCGGGAGACCCTACGAGCAGTACTTC. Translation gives CASSPSGRPYEQYF.